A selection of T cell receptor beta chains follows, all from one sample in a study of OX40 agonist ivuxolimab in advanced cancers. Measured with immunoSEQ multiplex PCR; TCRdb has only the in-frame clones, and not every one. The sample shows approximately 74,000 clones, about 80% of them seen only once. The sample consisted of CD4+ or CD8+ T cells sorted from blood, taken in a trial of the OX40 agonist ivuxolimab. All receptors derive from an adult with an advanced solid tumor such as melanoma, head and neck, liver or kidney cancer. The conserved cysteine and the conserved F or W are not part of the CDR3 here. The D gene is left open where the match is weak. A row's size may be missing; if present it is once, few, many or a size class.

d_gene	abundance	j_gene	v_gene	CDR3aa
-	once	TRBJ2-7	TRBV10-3	AISTGPAYEQY
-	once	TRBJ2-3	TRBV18	ASSPRQGSTDTQY
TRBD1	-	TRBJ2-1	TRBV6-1	ASSERGQGAGEQF
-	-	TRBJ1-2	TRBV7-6	ASSSTLRDGYT
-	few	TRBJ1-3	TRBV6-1	ASSEVAFSGNTIY
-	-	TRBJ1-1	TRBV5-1	ASSWGPGNTEAF
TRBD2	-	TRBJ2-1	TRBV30	AWSVGLAGYNEQF
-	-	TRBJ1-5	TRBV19	ASSIGVVGNQPQH
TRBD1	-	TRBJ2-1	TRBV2	ASSLGQGVMDEQF
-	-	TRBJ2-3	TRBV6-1	ASRRLGSDTQY
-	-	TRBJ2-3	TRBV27	ASSPHGGTSTDTQY
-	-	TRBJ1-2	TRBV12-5	ASGLEVYGYT
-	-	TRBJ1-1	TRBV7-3	ASSRGPADTEAF
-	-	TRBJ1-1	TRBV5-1	ASSLVPRDLNTEAF
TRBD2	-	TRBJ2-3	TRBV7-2	ASSLGGLVAGRTDTQY
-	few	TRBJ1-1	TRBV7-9	ASSLGGFSGARSTEAF
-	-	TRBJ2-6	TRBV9	ASSVAASGANVLT
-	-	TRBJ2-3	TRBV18	ASSLATDTQY
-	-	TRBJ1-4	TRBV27	ASTLRIVHRKLF
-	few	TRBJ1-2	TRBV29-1	SVAKGYT
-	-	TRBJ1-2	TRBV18	ASSPDPGGGSYGYT
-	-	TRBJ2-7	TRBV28	ASSSPGTPYEQY
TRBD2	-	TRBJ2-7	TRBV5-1	ASSLGWTSRGDYEQY
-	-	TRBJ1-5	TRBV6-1	ASSEQERQPQH
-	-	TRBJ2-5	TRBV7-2	ASSLVTRETQY
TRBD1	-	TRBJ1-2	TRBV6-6	ASSFRTGGSSGYT
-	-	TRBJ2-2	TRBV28	ASYLTNTGELF
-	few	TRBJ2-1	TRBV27	ASSSREHNEQF
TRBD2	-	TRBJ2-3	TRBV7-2	ASIQTSGGARRADTQY
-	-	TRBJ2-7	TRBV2	ASSQAQTAYEQY
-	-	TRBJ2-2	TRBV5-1	ASSLVRGPTLGTGELF
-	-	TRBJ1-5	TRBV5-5	ASSLFEQRNQPQH
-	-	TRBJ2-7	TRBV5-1	ASSRDFYEQY